These T cell receptor beta chains were read from a single sample in a study of shared clonotypes between healthy human individuals. This table comes from immunoSEQ multiplex PCR, and its TCRdb copy is limited to in-frame clones, with some not included. Of 1.5 million to 2.5 million clones in the sample, around 96% are singletons; the top ten hold 1% to 1.5%. Sequencing was done on a sample of naive CD8+ T cells sorted from blood. The receptors stem from a young man in good health. CDR3s include the opening cysteine and the closing phenylalanine or tryptophan. The D gene is left open where the match is weak. The size of a clone is reported for some rows only, either as once, few or many, or as a class for expanded clones.

D gene,V gene,clone size,J gene,CDR3 protein,CDR3 DNA
.,TRBV4-3,.,TRBJ2-1,CASSQSRAEYEQFF,TGCGCCAGCAGCCAATCAAGGGCTGAGTATGAGCAGTTCTTC
.,TRBV28,.,TRBJ1-5,CASLRAVEYSNQPQHF,TGTGCCAGCCTCCGGGCGGTGGAGTATAGCAATCAGCCCCAGCATTTT
.,TRBV10-3,.,TRBJ1-5,CAIMHSYSNQPQHF,TGTGCCATCATGCACAGCTATAGCAATCAGCCCCAGCATTTT
TRBD1,TRBV4-1,.,TRBJ1-4,CASRGTGANEKLFF,TGCGCCAGCAGGGGGACAGGGGCTAATGAAAAACTGTTTTTT
.,TRBV7-8,.,TRBJ1-2,CASSLGSGHPNYGYTF,TGTGCCAGCAGCTTAGGGTCAGGGCACCCTAACTATGGCTACACCTTC
TRBD1,TRBV5-4,.,TRBJ1-2,CASRGQGSLGAYYGYTF,TGTGCCAGCAGGGGACAGGGGTCCTTGGGGGCTTACTATGGCTACACCTTC
TRBD1,TRBV27,once,TRBJ2-7,CASSLHLTGGSYEQYF,TGTGCCAGCAGTCTACACCTTACAGGGGGCTCCTACGAGCAGTACTTC
.,TRBV7-9,.,TRBJ2-7,CASSSEGGGIYEQYF,TGTGCCAGCAGCTCCGAGGGAGGGGGCATATACGAGCAGTACTTC
TRBD1,TRBV6-1,.,TRBJ2-7,CASSQRGQAPYEQYF,TGTGCCAGCAGCCAAAGGGGACAGGCTCCCTACGAGCAGTACTTC
.,TRBV9,.,TRBJ2-7,CASSESIPGYEQYF,TGTGCCAGCAGCGAGTCGATCCCTGGCTACGAGCAGTACTTC
.,TRBV5-4,.,TRBJ2-1,CASSDRAGGPTANNEQFF,TGTGCCAGCAGTGACAGGGCGGGAGGCCCGACCGCTAACAATGAGCAGTTCTTC
TRBD1,TRBV7-8,.,TRBJ1-2,CASSLEIGTGSYGYTF,TGTGCCAGCAGCTTAGAGATTGGGACAGGGTCTTATGGCTACACCTTC
TRBD1,TRBV10-1,.,TRBJ2-7,CASSEGTGPLSYEQYF,TGCGCCAGCAGTGAGGGGACAGGGCCCCTCTCCTACGAGCAGTACTTC
.,TRBV30,.,TRBJ1-2,CAWMSYGYTF,TGTGCCTGGATGTCCTATGGCTACACCTTC
.,TRBV7-8,.,TRBJ1-4,CASSPYGGLNEKLFF,TGTGCCAGCAGCCCATATGGGGGGCTTAATGAAAAACTGTTTTTT
TRBD2,TRBV4-3,.,TRBJ2-2,CASSQDTSGTITGELFF,TGCGCCAGCAGCCAAGATACTAGCGGGACTATCACCGGGGAGCTGTTTTTT
.,TRBV27,.,TRBJ2-1,CASSFVGFSYNEQFF,TGTGCCAGCAGTTTCGTAGGTTTCTCCTACAATGAGCAGTTCTTC
.,TRBV7-9,.,TRBJ2-7,CASSLSLSSYEQYF,TGTGCCAGCAGCTTAAGCTTGAGCTCCTACGAGCAGTACTTC
.,TRBV7-9,.,TRBJ1-4,CASSLAESEKLFF,TGTGCCAGCAGCTTAGCCGAGAGTGAAAAACTGTTTTTT
TRBD2,TRBV2,.,TRBJ2-7,CASTRLADYEQYF,TGTGCCAGCACGAGACTAGCGGACTACGAGCAGTACTTC
.,TRBV27,.,TRBJ2-5,CASSLSLGMAQYF,TGTGCCAGCAGTTTATCGTTAGGGATGGCCCAGTACTTC
TRBD1,TRBV5-6,.,TRBJ2-7,CASTLTGIDEQYF,TGTGCCAGCACCCTGACAGGGATTGACGAGCAGTACTTC